A selection of T cell receptor beta chains follows, all from one sample in a study of OX40 agonist ivuxolimab in advanced cancers. TCRdb's table, derived via immunoSEQ multiplex PCR, lists solely in-frame clones and lacks some. Of 65,000 to 95,000 clones detected, approximately 91% appear once; the ten largest clones hold around 6.5%. The sample in question was CD4+ or CD8+ T cells sorted from blood, obtained in a trial of the OX40 agonist ivuxolimab. These receptors came from an adult with an advanced solid tumor such as melanoma, head and neck, liver or kidney cancer. Both conserved end residues are part of each CDR3. Fields, in order: J gene, V gene, CDR3 protein.

J gene: TRBJ2-7; V gene: TRBV10-2; CDR3 protein: CASSDLGLTSYEQYF
J gene: TRBJ1-2; V gene: TRBV6-1; CDR3 protein: CASRKDRAGGYTF
J gene: TRBJ2-1; V gene: TRBV6-5; CDR3 protein: CASSRIGTEQFF
J gene: TRBJ2-7; V gene: TRBV29-1; CDR3 protein: CSAAGGPSSYEQYF
J gene: TRBJ2-4; V gene: TRBV5-6; CDR3 protein: CASRSLLAGGPDIQYF
J gene: TRBJ2-3; V gene: TRBV30; CDR3 protein: CAWRSGGASTDTQYF
J gene: TRBJ2-1; V gene: TRBV5-1; CDR3 protein: CASSLAGVAYNEQFF
J gene: TRBJ1-3; V gene: TRBV28; CDR3 protein: CASSLPGGTGNTIYF
J gene: TRBJ1-2; V gene: TRBV4-2; CDR3 protein: CASSQPGLGYTF
J gene: TRBJ2-6; V gene: TRBV5-6; CDR3 protein: CASSPPGPGANVLTF
J gene: TRBJ1-5; V gene: TRBV5-1; CDR3 protein: CASSLGEQGNQPQHF
J gene: TRBJ2-7; V gene: TRBV6-1; CDR3 protein: CASRGVDYEQYF
J gene: TRBJ2-2; V gene: TRBV7-3; CDR3 protein: CASSSRTVDGGELFF
J gene: TRBJ1-5; V gene: TRBV28; CDR3 protein: CASSRRTSNQPQHF
J gene: TRBJ2-5; V gene: TRBV28; CDR3 protein: CASTSPWTQYF
J gene: TRBJ1-4; V gene: TRBV19; CDR3 protein: CASSRAQTNEKLFF
J gene: TRBJ2-1; V gene: TRBV7-6; CDR3 protein: CASSPLAGGRYNEQFF
J gene: .; V gene: TRBV7-7; CDR3 protein: CASSPGTNSYEQYF
J gene: TRBJ2-7; V gene: TRBV7-3; CDR3 protein: CASSPGLAMGEQYF
J gene: TRBJ2-2; V gene: TRBV5-5; CDR3 protein: CASSKTTNTGELFF
J gene: TRBJ2-5; V gene: TRBV14; CDR3 protein: CASSQVGVGETQYF
J gene: TRBJ1-1; V gene: TRBV29-1; CDR3 protein: CSVKGPEAFF
J gene: TRBJ1-2; V gene: TRBV27; CDR3 protein: CATRTGGDANYGYTF
J gene: TRBJ2-7; V gene: TRBV2; CDR3 protein: CASSRDTSYEQYF
J gene: TRBJ2-7; V gene: TRBV5-1; CDR3 protein: CASSSILGYEQYF
J gene: TRBJ1-6; V gene: TRBV30; CDR3 protein: CAWSVSSYNSPLHF
J gene: TRBJ2-1; V gene: TRBV5-1; CDR3 protein: CASSPPNEDEQFF
J gene: TRBJ2-3; V gene: TRBV27; CDR3 protein: CASTLDRTTDTQYF
J gene: TRBJ1-2; V gene: TRBV2; CDR3 protein: CASSEVRTTEGYTF
J gene: TRBJ2-5; V gene: TRBV5-1; CDR3 protein: CASSFGLVQETQYF
J gene: TRBJ1-1; V gene: TRBV18; CDR3 protein: CASSFNRDRGTEAFF
J gene: TRBJ1-5; V gene: TRBV19; CDR3 protein: CASSPGGQPQHF
J gene: TRBJ2-3; V gene: TRBV10-3; CDR3 protein: CATKTTGPSTDTQYF
J gene: TRBJ2-1; V gene: TRBV19; CDR3 protein: CASRAGTSAYNEQFF
J gene: TRBJ2-2; V gene: TRBV6-4; CDR3 protein: CASSPEGLAGSGELFF
J gene: TRBJ2-1; V gene: TRBV28; CDR3 protein: CASSLRGEQFF
J gene: TRBJ2-2; V gene: TRBV27; CDR3 protein: CASSLRYTGELFF